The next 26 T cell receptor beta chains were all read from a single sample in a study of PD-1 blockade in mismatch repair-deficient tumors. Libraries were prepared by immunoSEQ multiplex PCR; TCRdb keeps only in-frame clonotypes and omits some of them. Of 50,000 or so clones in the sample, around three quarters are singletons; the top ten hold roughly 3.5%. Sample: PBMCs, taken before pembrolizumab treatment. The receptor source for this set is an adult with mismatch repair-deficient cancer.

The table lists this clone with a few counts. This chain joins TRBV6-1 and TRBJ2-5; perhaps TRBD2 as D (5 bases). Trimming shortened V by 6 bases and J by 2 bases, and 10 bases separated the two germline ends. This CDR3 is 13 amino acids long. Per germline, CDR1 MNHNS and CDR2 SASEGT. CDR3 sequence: CASRSSGQETQYF. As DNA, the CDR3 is TGTGCCAGCAGAAGCAGCGGACAAGAGACCCAGTACTTC.

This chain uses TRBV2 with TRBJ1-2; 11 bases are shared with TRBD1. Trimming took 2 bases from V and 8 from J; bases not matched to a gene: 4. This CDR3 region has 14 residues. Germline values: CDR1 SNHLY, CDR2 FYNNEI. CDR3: CASSELGTGGGYTF. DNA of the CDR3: TGTGCCAGCAGTGAACTTGGGACAGGGGGGGGCTACACCTTC.

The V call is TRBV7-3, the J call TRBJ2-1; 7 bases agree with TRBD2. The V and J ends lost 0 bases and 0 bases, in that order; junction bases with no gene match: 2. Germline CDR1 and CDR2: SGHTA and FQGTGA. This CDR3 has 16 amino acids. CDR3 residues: CASSLTGGSSYNEQFF. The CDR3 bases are TGTGCCAGCAGCTTAACGGGCGGGAGCTCCTACAATGAGCAGTTCTTC.

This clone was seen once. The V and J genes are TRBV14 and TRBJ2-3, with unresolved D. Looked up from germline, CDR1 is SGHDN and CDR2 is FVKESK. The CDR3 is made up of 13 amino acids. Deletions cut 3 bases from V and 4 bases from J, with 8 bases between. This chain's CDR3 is CASSHRASDTQYF. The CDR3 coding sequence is TGTGCCAGCAGCCACCGGGCCTCAGATACGCAGTATTTT.

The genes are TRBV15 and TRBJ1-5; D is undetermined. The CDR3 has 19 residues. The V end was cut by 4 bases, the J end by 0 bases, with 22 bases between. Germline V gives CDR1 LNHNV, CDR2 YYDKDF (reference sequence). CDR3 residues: CATSTETRNPFYSNQPQHF. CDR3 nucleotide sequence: TGTGCCACCAGCACGGAGACGCGGAATCCCTTTTATAGCAATCAGCCCCAGCATTTT.

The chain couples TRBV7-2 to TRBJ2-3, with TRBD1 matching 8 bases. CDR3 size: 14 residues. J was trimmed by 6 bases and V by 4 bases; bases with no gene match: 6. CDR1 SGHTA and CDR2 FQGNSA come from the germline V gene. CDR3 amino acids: CASSSPTGEDTQYF. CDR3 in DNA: TGTGCCAGCAGCTCTCCGACAGGGGAGGATACGCAGTATTTT.

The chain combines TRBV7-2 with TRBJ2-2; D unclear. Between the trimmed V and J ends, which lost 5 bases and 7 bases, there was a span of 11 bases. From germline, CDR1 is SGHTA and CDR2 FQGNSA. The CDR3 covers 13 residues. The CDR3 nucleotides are TGTGCCAGCAGCCCAAGACCGGACGGGGAGCTGTTTTTT. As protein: CASSPRPDGELFF.

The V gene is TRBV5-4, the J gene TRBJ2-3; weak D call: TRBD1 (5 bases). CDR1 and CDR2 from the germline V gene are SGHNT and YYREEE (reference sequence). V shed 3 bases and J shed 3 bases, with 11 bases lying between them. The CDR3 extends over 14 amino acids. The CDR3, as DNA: TGTGCCAGCAGCTCAGGGCGGTGGACAGATACGCAGTATTTT. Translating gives CASSSGRWTDTQYF. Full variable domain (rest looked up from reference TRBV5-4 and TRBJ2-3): ETGVTQSPTHLIKTRGQQVTLRCSSQSGHNTVSWYQQALGQGPQFIFQYYREEENGRGNFPPRFSGLQFPNYSSELNVNALELDDSALYLCASSSGRWTDTQYFGPGTRLTVL.

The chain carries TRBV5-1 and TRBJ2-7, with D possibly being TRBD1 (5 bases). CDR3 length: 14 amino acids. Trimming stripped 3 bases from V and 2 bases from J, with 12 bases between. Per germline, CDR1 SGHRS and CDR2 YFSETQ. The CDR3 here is CASSSGQGAYEQYF. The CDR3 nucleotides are TGCGCCAGCAGCTCCGGACAAGGGGCCTACGAGCAGTACTTC.

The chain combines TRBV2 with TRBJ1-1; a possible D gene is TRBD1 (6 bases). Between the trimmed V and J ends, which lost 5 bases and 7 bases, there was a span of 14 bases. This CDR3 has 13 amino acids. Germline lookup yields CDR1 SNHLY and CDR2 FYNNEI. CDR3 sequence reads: CASSPRRTVEAFF. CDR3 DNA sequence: TGTGCCAGCAGTCCGAGGAGGACAGTTGAAGCTTTCTTT.

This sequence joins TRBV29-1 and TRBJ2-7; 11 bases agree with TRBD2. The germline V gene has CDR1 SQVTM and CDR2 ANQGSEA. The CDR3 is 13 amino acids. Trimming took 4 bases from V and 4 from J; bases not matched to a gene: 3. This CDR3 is CSVGTSGSYEQYF. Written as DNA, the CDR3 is TGCAGCGTTGGGACTAGCGGGTCTTACGAGCAGTACTTC.

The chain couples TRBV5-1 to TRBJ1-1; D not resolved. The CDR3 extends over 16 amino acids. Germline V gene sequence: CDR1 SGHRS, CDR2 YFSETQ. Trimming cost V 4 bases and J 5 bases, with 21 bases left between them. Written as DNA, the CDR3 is TGCGCCAGCAGCACCCAGTCCGGGCACGTAAAGACTGAAGCTTTCTTT. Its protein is CASSTQSGHVKTEAFF. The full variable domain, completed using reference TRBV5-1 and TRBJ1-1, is KAGVTQTPRYLIKTRGQQVTLSCSPISGHRSVSWYQQTPGQGLQFLFEYFSETQRNKGNFPGRFSGRQFSNSRSEMNVSTLELGDSALYLCASSTQSGHVKTEAFFGQGTRLTVV.

The DNA for the CDR3 is TGTGCCAGCAGTTACCGGGAAACCTACGAGCAGTACTTC. This sequence encodes CASSYRETYEQYF. V is TRBV6-5 and J is TRBJ2-7, with a possible D match to TRBD2 (5 bases). Trimming took off 2 bases at V and 2 bases at J, with 7 bases between the two ends. The germline V gene has CDR1 MNHEY and CDR2 SVGAGI. The CDR3 consists of 13 residues.

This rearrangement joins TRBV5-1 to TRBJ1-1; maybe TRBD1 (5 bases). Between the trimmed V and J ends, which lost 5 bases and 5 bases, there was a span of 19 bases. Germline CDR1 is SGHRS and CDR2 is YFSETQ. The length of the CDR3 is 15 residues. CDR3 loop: CASRGGGRVGTEAFF. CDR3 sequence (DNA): TGCGCCAGCAGGGGCGGTGGCAGGGTTGGAACTGAAGCTTTCTTT.

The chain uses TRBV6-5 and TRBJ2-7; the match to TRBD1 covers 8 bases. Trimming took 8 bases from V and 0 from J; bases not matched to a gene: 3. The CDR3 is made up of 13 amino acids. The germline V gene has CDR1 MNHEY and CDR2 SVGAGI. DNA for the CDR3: TGTGCCAGCGCAACAGGGGGCTCCTACGAGCAGTACTTC. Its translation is CASATGGSYEQYF.

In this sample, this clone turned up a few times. CDR3 DNA sequence: TGTGCTAGTGGTTCTGAGAGGACAGCAACCTACGAGCAGTACTTC. Its protein product is CASGSERTATYEQYF. This chain connects TRBV12-5 to TRBJ2-7; tentative D call: TRBD1 (6 bases). The CDR3 is 15 amino acids. Germline CDR1 reads LGHNT; CDR2 reads FRNRAP. With 4 bases removed from V and 2 bases from J, the gap between germline ends came to 15 bases.

CDR3 DNA: TGCAGCGTTGGGGGGACTAGCGGCCCGGGGGCCCAGTACTTC. Encoded protein: CSVGGTSGPGAQYF. The chain recombines TRBV29-1 with TRBJ2-5, with 11 bases that match TRBD2. The CDR3 has 14 amino acids. After removal of 4 bases from V and 9 bases from J, the junction contained 10 bases not matched to a gene. In germline, CDR1 is SQVTM, CDR2 ANQGSEA.

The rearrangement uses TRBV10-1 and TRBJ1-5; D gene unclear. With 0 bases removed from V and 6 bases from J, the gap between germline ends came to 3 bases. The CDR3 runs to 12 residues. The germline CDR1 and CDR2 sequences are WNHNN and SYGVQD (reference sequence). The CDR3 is CASSESSQPQHF. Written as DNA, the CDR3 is TGCGCCAGCAGTGAGTCCAGTCAGCCCCAGCATTTT.

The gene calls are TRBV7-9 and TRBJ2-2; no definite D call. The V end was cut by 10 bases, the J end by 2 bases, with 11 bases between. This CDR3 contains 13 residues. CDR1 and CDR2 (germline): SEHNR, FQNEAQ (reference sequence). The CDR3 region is CATDGGNTGELFF. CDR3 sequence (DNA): TGTGCCACCGATGGTGGTAACACCGGGGAGCTGTTTTTT.

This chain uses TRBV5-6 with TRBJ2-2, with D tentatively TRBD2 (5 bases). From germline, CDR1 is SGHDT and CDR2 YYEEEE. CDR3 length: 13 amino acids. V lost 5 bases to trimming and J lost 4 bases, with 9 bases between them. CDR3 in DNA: TGTGCCAGCAGGACCACTAGCACCGGGGAGCTGTTTTTT. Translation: CASRTTSTGELFF.

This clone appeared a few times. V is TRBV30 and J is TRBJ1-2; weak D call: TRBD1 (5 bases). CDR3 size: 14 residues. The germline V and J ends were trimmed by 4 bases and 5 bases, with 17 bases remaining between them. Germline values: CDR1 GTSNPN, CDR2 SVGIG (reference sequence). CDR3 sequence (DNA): TGTGCCTGGACTCCCGGGACGTACGCTTATGGCTACACCTTC. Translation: CAWTPGTYAYGYTF.

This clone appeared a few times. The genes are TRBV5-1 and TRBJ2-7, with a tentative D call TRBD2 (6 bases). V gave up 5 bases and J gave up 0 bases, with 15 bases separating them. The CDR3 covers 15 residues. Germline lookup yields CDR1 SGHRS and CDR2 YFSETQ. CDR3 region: CASRRDAGSSYEQYF. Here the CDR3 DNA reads TGCGCCAGCAGAAGAGACGCGGGAAGCTCCTACGAGCAGTACTTC.

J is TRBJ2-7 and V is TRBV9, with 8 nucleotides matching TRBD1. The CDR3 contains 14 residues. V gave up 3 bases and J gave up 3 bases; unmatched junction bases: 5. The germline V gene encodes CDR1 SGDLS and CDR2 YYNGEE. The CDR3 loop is CASSGGTGGYEQYF. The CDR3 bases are TGTGCCAGCAGCGGAGGGACAGGCGGCTACGAGCAGTACTTC. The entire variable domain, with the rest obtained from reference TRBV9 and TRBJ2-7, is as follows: DSGVTQTPKHLITATGQRVTLRCSPRSGDLSVYWYQQSLDQGLQFLIQYYNGEERAKGNILERFSAQQFPDLHSELNLSSLELGDSALYFCASSGGTGGYEQYFGPGTRLTVT.

CDR3: CAWSVRQNYEQYF. The CDR3 DNA is TGTGCCTGGAGTGTACGTCAGAACTACGAGCAGTACTTC. V gene TRBV30 combines with J gene TRBJ2-7; no clear D gene. V was shortened by 0 bases and J by 3 bases, with 9 bases between the two germline ends. Germline CDR1 is GTSNPN and CDR2 is SVGIG (reference sequence). The CDR3 length is 13 residues.

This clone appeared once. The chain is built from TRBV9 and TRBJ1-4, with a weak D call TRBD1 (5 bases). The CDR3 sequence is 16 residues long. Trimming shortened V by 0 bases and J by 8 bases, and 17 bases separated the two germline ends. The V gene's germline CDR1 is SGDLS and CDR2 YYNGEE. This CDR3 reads CASSVEGTASGEKLFF. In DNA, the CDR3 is TGTGCCAGCAGCGTAGAGGGGACTGCCTCGGGAGAAAAACTGTTTTTT.

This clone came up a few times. The CDR3 DNA is TGTGCCAGCAGCCCAAACAGGGGTGGCTACACCTTC. This sequence encodes CASSPNRGGYTF. This chain connects TRBV7-9 to TRBJ1-2, with 7 positions matching TRBD1. Germline values: CDR1 SEHNR, CDR2 FQNEAQ (reference sequence). The CDR3 consists of 12 residues. V was pared by 5 bases and J by 7 bases, with 4 bases of the junction left unmatched.